The 18 T cell receptor beta chains given below trace back to one sample, sequenced in a study of shared clonotypes between healthy human individuals. The data were produced by immunoSEQ multiplex PCR, yet TCRdb's version contains in-frame clones alone and is incomplete. The sample records around 560,000 clones, about 95% being singletons. Terminally differentiated effector memory CD45RA+ cells were excluded from the naive CD8 cells, which were CD45RO-negative and positively selected for CCR7. The sequencing input was naive CD8+ T cells sorted from blood. Receptor source: a woman between 25 and 40 years old in good health.

CDR3 loop: CASSELPRVTNYGYTF. The CDR3 nucleotides read TGTGCCAGCAGTGAACTCCCCCGAGTCACTAACTATGGCTACACCTTC. The chain combines TRBV6-1 with TRBJ1-2; D remains unclear. The germline V gene encodes CDR1 MNHNS and CDR2 SASEGT. The CDR3 covers 16 residues. V gave up 2 bases and J gave up 0 bases, with 13 bases separating them.

This clone is a singleton in its sample. The chain has TRBV7-7 and TRBJ2-3; D gene unclear. The CDR3 contains 15 residues. The germline V and J ends were trimmed by 5 bases and 7 bases, with 19 bases remaining between them. CDR1 is SSHAT, CDR2 FNYEAQ, per germline (reference sequence). Here the CDR3 DNA reads TGTGCCAGCAGCATCGAACCGAACGCAGGTTATACGCAGTATTTT. Protein sequence: CASSIEPNAGYTQYF.

In this sample, this clone turned up a few times. The V call is TRBV2, the J call TRBJ2-7; D is unclear. Germline V gene data show CDR1 as SNHLY and CDR2 as FYNNEI. V lost 11 bases, J lost 3 bases, and 14 bases lay in between. The CDR3 length is 12 residues. The CDR3 spells CACRGSHYEQYF. CDR3 DNA sequence: TGTGCCTGCCGAGGCAGTCACTACGAGCAGTACTTC.

This rearrangement joins TRBV11-1 to TRBJ2-7; TRBD2 might be the D (7 bases). The CDR3 runs to 15 residues. Trimming removed 2 bases at V and 5 bases at J, with 16 bases between. Germline V gene lookup returns CDR1 SGHAT and CDR2 FQDESV (reference sequence). CDR3 nucleotide sequence: TGTGCCAGCAGCTTAATAAGCGGCGGGGGCAACGAGCAGTACTTC. Amino acid sequence: CASSLISGGGNEQYF.

This clone was observed once. The V gene is TRBV9, the J gene TRBJ2-1, with D uncertain. Germline CDR1 SGDLS, CDR2 YYNGEE. The CDR3 is 13 amino acids. Trimming stripped 0 bases from V and 7 bases from J, with 8 bases between. Here the CDR3 reads CASSVAVGNEQFF. In DNA, the CDR3 is TGTGCCAGCAGCGTAGCAGTGGGGAATGAGCAGTTCTTC.

The table lists this clone with a few counts. V usage is TRBV6-1 and J usage is TRBJ1-2, with TRBD1 identical over 7 bases. The CDR3 totals 13 residues. CDR1 is MNHNS and CDR2 is SASEGT in the germline V gene. Trimming at V came to 6 bases and at J to 4 bases, leaving 5 bases not matched to a gene. This CDR3 reads CASSATGTYGYTF. The CDR3 DNA sequence: TGTGCCAGCAGCGCGACAGGGACCTATGGCTACACCTTC.

Worth noting for this clone: This same CDR3 is encoded by further DNA sequences in the sample. The V and J genes are TRBV28 and TRBJ1-5, with D possibly matching TRBD1 (5 bases). V gave up 0 bases and J gave up 3 bases, with 9 bases separating them. Germline V gives CDR1 MDHEN, CDR2 SYDVKM. The CDR3 consists of 15 residues. The CDR3 protein is CASSLWGESNQPQHF. DNA of the CDR3: TGTGCCAGCAGTTTATGGGGGGAGTCCAATCAGCCCCAGCATTTT. The full variable domain, its missing parts supplied by reference TRBV28 and TRBJ1-5, is DVKVTQSSRYLVKRTGEKVFLECVQDMDHENMFWYRQDPGLGLRLIYFSYDVKMKEKGDIPEGYSVSREKKERFSLILESASTNQTSMYLCASSLWGESNQPQHFGDGTRLSIL.

The gene calls are TRBV7-6 and TRBJ2-5, with D unresolved. Gene TRBJ2-7 matches the end of the DNA better, so the J call may be wrong. Germline V gene sequence: CDR1 SGHVS, CDR2 FNYEAQ. The CDR3 has 13 residues. The CDR3 protein is CASSLERSYEQYF. The DNA of the CDR3 is TGTGCCAGCAGCTTAGAACGGTCCTACGAGCAGTACTTC.

Comment on this clone: Other DNA sequences in the same sample also yield this CDR3. The gene calls are TRBV27 and TRBJ2-7; 7 bases are shared with TRBD1. This CDR3 is built from 13 residues. V lost 2 bases and J lost 4; bases outside the gene matches: 2. Germline assignment: CDR1 MNHEY and CDR2 SMNVEV (reference sequence). DNA of the CDR3: TGTGCCAGCAGTTTAAGACAGGGTTACGAGCAGTACTTC. The encoded protein is CASSLRQGYEQYF.

This sequence joins TRBV9 and TRBJ2-6; the D is unclear. From germline, CDR1 is SGDLS and CDR2 YYNGEE. V lost 4 bases to trimming and J lost 2 bases, with 4 bases between them. CDR3 size: 13 residues. CDR3 sequence (DNA): TGTGCCAGCAGCCACCCTGGGGCCAACGTCCTGACTTTC. Its protein product is CASSHPGANVLTF.

This chain connects TRBV5-4 to TRBJ2-7; 7 bases are a match to TRBD1. Unmatched junction bases numbered 14, after V lost 3 bases and J lost 2 bases. The length of the CDR3 is 17 residues. From germline, CDR1 is SGHNT and CDR2 YYREEE (reference sequence). The DNA for the CDR3 is TGTGCCAGCAGCTCGAATATACGGGGCGGACAGGCCTACGAGCAGTACTTC. As protein: CASSSNIRGGQAYEQYF.

V usage is TRBV10-1 and J usage is TRBJ1-2, with unresolved D. This CDR3 spans 10 amino acids. Trimming shortened V by 5 bases and J by 4 bases, and 2 bases separated the two germline ends. The germline V gene has CDR1 WNHNN and CDR2 SYGVQD (reference sequence). The CDR3 loop reads CASSSYGYTF. The CDR3 DNA reads as TGCGCCAGCAGTTCCTATGGCTACACCTTC.

The rearrangement joins TRBV27 to TRBJ2-3, with TRBD2 matching over 11 bases. CDR1 is MNHEY and CDR2 is SMNVEV in the germline V gene (reference sequence). CDR3 length equals 16 residues. J was trimmed by 7 bases and V by 4 bases; bases with no gene match: 10. The CDR3 bases are TGTGCCAGCAGTTCCCCGGGACTAGCGGACCTAAATACGCAGTATTTT. This encodes CASSSPGLADLNTQYF.

The chain has TRBV6-1 and TRBJ2-3; 9 bases line up with TRBD2. V was pared by 5 bases and J by 6 bases, with 3 bases of the junction left unmatched. The CDR3 has 13 amino acids. The germline gives CDR1 MNHNS, CDR2 SASEGT. The CDR3 loop is CASSSTSGDTQYF. The CDR3 coding sequence is TGTGCCAGCAGTTCAACTAGCGGGGATACGCAGTATTTT.

This clone was recorded only once. The rearrangement uses TRBV7-2 and TRBJ1-2; D is unresolved. V lost 2 bases and J lost 4, with 11 bases in between. Germline CDR1 is SGHTA and CDR2 is FQGNSA. There are 14 residues in the CDR3. CDR3 residues: CASSLLLSGYGYTF. In DNA, the CDR3 is TGTGCCAGCAGCTTATTACTGAGCGGCTATGGCTACACCTTC.

The genes are TRBV27 and TRBJ2-7; D assignment may be TRBD1 or TRBD2 (6 bases each). V was pared by 6 bases and J by 7 bases, with 16 bases between. CDR1 and CDR2 from the germline V gene are MNHEY and SMNVEV (reference sequence). The CDR3 has 13 amino acids. CDR3 residues: CASRWGANNEQYF. The CDR3 DNA reads as TGTGCCAGCAGGTGGGGGGCGAACAATGAGCAGTACTTC.

The CDR3 DNA is TGTGCCAGCAGCCAACCTGAAGGGTCCCAAGAGACCCAGTACTTC. Amino acid sequence: CASSQPEGSQETQYF. The genes are TRBV5-6 and TRBJ2-5; D not certain. Trimming took off 4 bases at V and 1 base at J, with 14 bases between the two ends. Germline loops: CDR1 SGHDT, CDR2 YYEEEE. CDR3 size: 15 residues. Filled out from reference TRBV5-6 and TRBJ2-5, the complete variable domain reads DAGVTQSPTHLIKTRGQQVTLRCSPKSGHDTVSWYQQALGQGPQFIFQYYEEEERQRGNFPDRFSGHQFPNYSSELNVNALLLGDSALYLCASSQPEGSQETQYFGPGTRLLVL.

The V call is TRBV9, the J call TRBJ1-2, with D maybe TRBD1 (5 bases). CDR1 SGDLS and CDR2 YYNGEE come from the germline V gene. Trimming left V 3 bases short and J 3 bases short, with 12 bases between. The CDR3 consists of 14 residues. CDR3 DNA: TGTGCCAGCAGCGCGGGGGGTATTGACTATGGCTACACCTTC. Protein product: CASSAGGIDYGYTF.